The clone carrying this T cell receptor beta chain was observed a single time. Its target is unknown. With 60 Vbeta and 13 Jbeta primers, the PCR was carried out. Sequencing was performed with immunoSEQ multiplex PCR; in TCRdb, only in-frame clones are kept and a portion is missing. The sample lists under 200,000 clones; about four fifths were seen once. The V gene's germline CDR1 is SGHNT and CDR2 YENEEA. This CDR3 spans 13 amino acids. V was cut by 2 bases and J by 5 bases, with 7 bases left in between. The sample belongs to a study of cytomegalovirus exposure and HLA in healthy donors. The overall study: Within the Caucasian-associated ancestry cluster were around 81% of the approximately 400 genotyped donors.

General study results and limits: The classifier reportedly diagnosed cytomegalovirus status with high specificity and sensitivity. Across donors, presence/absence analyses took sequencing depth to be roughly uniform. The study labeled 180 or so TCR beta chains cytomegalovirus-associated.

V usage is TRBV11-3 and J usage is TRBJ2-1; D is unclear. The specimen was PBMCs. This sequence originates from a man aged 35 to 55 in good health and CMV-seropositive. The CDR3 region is CASSLTMNNEQFF. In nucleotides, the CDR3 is TGTGCCAGCAGCTTAACAATGAACAATGAGCAGTTCTTC.